This T cell receptor (beta chain) comes out of a study of OX40 agonist ivuxolimab in advanced cancers. Study results and limitations: Some patients who did not respond also had low normalized T-cell clonal expansion. The average count of expanded clones was higher among CD8+ T cells than among CD4+. Near-lowest levels of clonal expansion characterized partial responders at 0.1-3.0 mg/kg. The study observed clonal expansion of CD4+ and CD8+ blood T cells by week 6 at 0.1 to 3.0 mg/kg.

Repertoires were generated with immunoSEQ multiplex PCR, while TCRdb's copy carries only in-frame clones and drops some. The data show 50,000 to 60,000 clones, roughly nine tenths seen once. On this clone: Its antigen remains unidentified.

The sequenced sample was CD4+ or CD8+ T cells sorted from blood, obtained in a trial of the OX40 agonist ivuxolimab. The clonotype was recovered from an adult with an advanced solid tumor such as melanoma, head and neck, liver or kidney cancer.

The CDR3 sequence is CASSQTPSSGGEQYF. CDR3 bases: TGCGCCAGCAGCCAAACGCCCTCTTCGGGGGGGGAGCAGTACTTC. The chain combines TRBV4-1 with TRBJ2-7; 8 bases agree with TRBD2. With 2 bases clipped from V and 7 bases from J, the junction kept 10 bases outside the gene matches. Germline-derived CDR1 and CDR2 are MGHRA and YSYEKL. The CDR3 runs to 15 residues.